Listed here is a single T cell receptor (beta chain). The sample comes from a study of blood T cell repertoires in COVID-19. Study at large: Acute and convalescent COVID-19 samples came from the United States, Italy and Spain. T cells, B-cell-depleted T cells, or PBMCs provided the cDNA or gDNA that served as material.

As processed by the authors: Amplification with reference gene primers provided the estimates of nucleated cell counts. Here immunoSEQ multiplex PCR was the method, and the copy in TCRdb shows in-frame clones only, minus some. The D gene and trimming were derived from the DNA, and the V and J assignments and clone size from that table. The sample consists of some 240,000 clones, roughly 81% of them appearing once. The CDR3 totals 14 residues. Trimming removed 8 bases from V and 1 base from J; junction bases left unmatched: 7. Germline CDR1 LGHDT, CDR2 YNNKEL (reference sequence). The sequenced sample consisted of peripheral blood. V gene TRBV3-1 (or the pseudogene TRBV3-2) combines with J gene TRBJ1-1; TRBD1 matches at 7 bases. The source of this sequence is a woman of 80 years or more with COVID-19, enrolled during active disease. CDR3 coding DNA: TGTGCCAGCGGACTGACAGGGCCGAACACTGAAGCTTTCTTT. Protein sequence: CASGLTGPNTEAFF.